This T cell receptor (beta chain) was obtained from a study of T cell repertoires and leukemia-associated antigens (dated by TCRdb to about 2019). With regard to the full study: Each sample yielded about 5.1 to 7 million read pairs and roughly 3.3 to 5.0 million effective reads, some 16 million effective reads overall. Using in vitro peptide stimulation of healthy T cells, the study sought to determine the antigen recognized by a TCR Vbeta21 clone earlier detected in CML patients.

The full study reports these points: The antigen specificity and function of the expanded clones were not directly tested and needed further investigation. Numbers of Vbeta genes (approximately 65), Jbeta genes (roughly 15), VDJ rearrangements and unique CDR3s did not differ significantly among the four groups.

TRIzol reagent was used to extract total RNA from the cultured T cells. TCRbeta libraries were amplified from RNA by 5' rapid amplification of cDNA ends (5'RACE). Before sequencing, library concentration and integrity were assessed using Qubit, an Agilent instrument, and quantitative PCR. Qualified libraries were sequenced on Illumina HiSeq or MiSeq by a commercial service provider. As for the original processing: TCR sequences in each sample were identified with MiXCR version 1.8.2. For a clone to be considered qualified, a CDR3 longer than four amino acids, an in-frame nucleotide length, and the absence of a stop codon were required. A read containing the complete CDR3 structure was defined as an effective read. Expanded clones were validated by RT-PCR with 24 Vbeta primers, GeneScan spectratyping, and Sanger sequencing. TCRdb trimmed public reads at Q25 via fastp, called clones via MiXCR and kept in-frame beta chains. Rows matching on CDR3 protein sequence are summarized as one entry with the most common DNA and genes. TCRdb's processing, not the authors' own work, is the source of the V and J calls. The sample table shows 12,000 or so distinct CDR3 sequences, and just over 40% are seen once. In total, the top ten clones hold 30% to 40% of the sample.

The germline V gene (reference sequence) provides CDR1 MNHNY and CDR2 SVGAGI. Spanning cysteine to phenylalanine, the CDR3 consists of 13 amino acids. Only CDR3 DNA remains: 39 bases, in frame from the first base. Germline trimming: 8 bases from V, 3 bases from J; junction bases outside gene matches: 3. CD3+ T cells were initially rested overnight at over 2 million cells/mL in RPMI 1640 lacking fetal bovine serum. Following the manufacturer's instructions, MACS immunomagnetic beads were used to pull CD3+ T cells out of the PBMCs. As for this clonotype: Its antigen target is currently unknown. No per-base quality is available; no much larger clone lies one base away.

The sequence was collected from a female donor in good health. The chain was built from TRBV6-6 and TRBJ1-3; 8 bases in the middle match TRBD1. Material for sequencing was CD3+ T cells sorted from blood and cultured. The sequenced DNA is TGTGCCAGCTCAACAGGGGGTGGAAACACCATATATTTT. Its protein is CASSTGGGNTIYF.